The clone carrying this TCR beta chain came up a few times. Original analysis: Quantification of nucleated cells was approximated via reference gene primer amplification. The repertoire was sequenced with immunoSEQ multiplex PCR; TCRdb's copy has only in-frame clones and lacks some. V, J and clone size reflect that table, while D and trimming were determined from the DNA. This sample has roughly 250,000 clones, with 75% to 85% found just once. Germline lookup yields CDR1 SEHNR and CDR2 FQNEAQ (reference sequence). Trimming left V 0 bases short and J 0 bases short, with 11 bases between. CDR3 length: 16 amino acids. This record belongs to a study of blood T cell repertoires in COVID-19. Overall study: The United States, Italy and Spain provided the acute and convalescent COVID-19 samples. T cells, B-cell-depleted T cells, or PBMCs provided the cDNA or gDNA that served as material.

The V gene is TRBV7-9, the J gene TRBJ1-1, with D possibly being TRBD1 (5 bases). The sequencing input was peripheral blood. The receptor's source is a woman in her fifties or sixties with active or convalescent COVID-19. Here the CDR3 reads CASSLANTGVNTEAFF. For the CDR3, the DNA is TGTGCCAGCAGCTTAGCGAACACGGGGGTGAACACTGAAGCTTTCTTT.